The clone carrying this T cell receptor beta chain showed up just a few times. What it binds is unknown. Sequencing used cDNA as its template, made by extracting RNA and reverse transcribing it. Sequencing used immunoSEQ multiplex PCR; TCRdb keeps in-frame clones, though not all of them. The sample shows about 160,000 clones, about nine tenths of them seen only once. The study team obtained lesional scalp punch biopsies and peripheral blood from alopecia areata patients. This record comes from a study of CD8+ T cells in alopecia areata. About the research overall: Treated patients took oral tofacitinib at 5 to 10 mg twice daily. The drug, tofacitinib, lasted 6 to 18 months, followed by 6 months off drug. Study findings and constraints: Possibly because of HLA-related factors, TCR sharing was less clear across patients than in mice.

This CDR3 is built from 16 residues. Trimming shortened V by 8 bases and J by 2 bases, and 19 bases separated the two germline ends. Germline lookup yields CDR1 SEHNR and CDR2 FQNEAQ (reference sequence). The chain joins TRBV7-9 to TRBJ1-5, with TRBD1 as a possible D gene (6 bases). The starting material was CD8+ T cells sorted from blood, obtained at week 0. The sequence came from a human donor with alopecia areata. In DNA form, the CDR3 reads TGTGCCAGCGGTTTTGGGGGGCCGGGGGGCAATCAGCCCCAGCATTTT. Translating gives CASGFGGPGGNQPQHF.